Here is one T cell receptor beta chain with its context. The data stem from a study of T cell changes during pregnancy in multiple sclerosis. Clones were read by immunoSEQ multiplex PCR, and TCRdb kept only the in-frame ones, dropping some. The sample shows more than 50,000 clones, approximately 90% of them seen only once. Sequencing was performed on peripheral blood, taken in the first trimester of pregnancy. This TCR was recovered from a female donor with multiple sclerosis, enrolled in a pregnancy study.

The CDR3 spells CASSELGEGRDEQYF. The CDR3 region has the DNA TGCGCCAGCAGTGAGTTGGGGGAGGGCCGAGACGAGCAGTACTTC. The chain combines TRBV10-1 with TRBJ2-7; 7 bases fit TRBD2. This CDR3 has 15 residues. Germline V gives CDR1 WNHNN, CDR2 SYGVQD (reference sequence). Unmatched junction bases numbered 8, after V lost 1 base and J lost 5 bases.